The source of this T cell receptor (beta chain) is a study of shared clonotypes between healthy human individuals. Study results and limitations: Naive subsets generally had larger estimated richness than memory subsets. With few donors, the genetic and exposure-history diversity represented was limited.

Selected positively for CCR7 and CD45RO-negative, naive CD8 cells excluded terminally differentiated effector memory CD45RA+ cells. Donation came from healthy HIV-negative adults that had no recent acute infections or vaccinations. Running of the assay took place at deep level. Measured with immunoSEQ multiplex PCR; TCRdb has only the in-frame clones, and not every one. The table has hundreds of thousands of clones, about 91% seen once. Regarding this clone: The antigen is unknown.

The sequence was obtained from a man aged 25-40 years in good health. Sequencing was carried out using naive CD8+ T cells sorted from blood.

Here the CDR3 reads CASSWRGMDIQYF. CDR3 DNA sequence: TGTGCCAGCAGTTGGCGGGGTATGGACATTCAGTACTTC. V and J are TRBV27 and TRBJ2-4; possibly TRBD2 for D (6 bases). This CDR3 spans 13 amino acids. Trimming stripped 4 bases from V and 8 bases from J, with 12 bases between. Germline CDR1 and CDR2: MNHEY and SMNVEV (reference sequence).